The rows below give T cell receptor beta chains drawn from one sample of a study of spatial heterogeneity in lung cancer. TCRdb independently ran MiXCR on the 5' RACE reads; one entry per CDR3 protein. This sample has some 52,000 distinct CDR3 sequences, with around 6.7% found just once. The sequenced sample was PBMCs, obtained at surgery. The source is a female donor with early-stage non-small cell lung cancer. The CDR3 runs from the conserved cysteine through the conserved F or W. D genes are given only for firm matches. Clone size is not always given. Where it is, it says once, few, many or a class for expanded clones.

15,TRBJ1-5,many,TRBV10-3,NA,CAISDPGTNNQPQHF,TGTGCCATCAGTGACCCGGGTACCAACAATCAGCCCCAGCATTTT
13,TRBJ1-2,NA,TRBV3-1,NA,CASRAEGHYGYTF,TGTGCCAGCAGGGCAGAGGGGCACTATGGCTACACCTTC
14,TRBJ1-2,many,TRBV5-1,NA,CASSLDGLNYGYTF,TGCGCCAGCAGCTTGGACGGACTCAACTATGGCTACACCTTC
14,TRBJ2-4,NA,TRBV11-3,NA,CASSLGSGPNIQYF,TGTGCCAGCAGCTTAGGCTCGGGGCCAAACATTCAGTACTTC
13,TRBJ2-1,many,TRBV20-1,NA,CSARARWGNEQFF,TGCAGTGCTAGAGCCCGGTGGGGCAATGAGCAGTTCTTC
13,TRBJ2-7,many,TRBV20-1,NA,CSARGQGRYEQYF,TGCAGTGCTAGAGGGCAGGGGCGCTACGAGCAGTACTTC
14,TRBJ2-2,few,TRBV5-5,NA,CASSSVGGTGELFF,TGTGCCAGCAGTAGCGTCGGCGGCACCGGGGAGCTGTTTTTT
14,TRBJ2-5,many,TRBV7-9,NA,CASSSAQGKETQYF,TGTGCCAGCAGCTCCGCTCAGGGGAAAGAGACCCAGTACTTC
15,TRBJ1-2,many,TRBV29-1,NA,CSVEGRQAMRRGYTF,TGCAGCGTAGAGGGGCGACAGGCCATGCGTCGTGGCTACACCTTC
13,TRBJ2-1,few,TRBV7-2,NA,CASSPLDGNEQFF,TGTGCCAGCAGCCCGCTCGATGGCAATGAGCAGTTCTTC
11,TRBJ1-2,NA,TRBV18,NA,CASSPADGYTF,TGTGCCAGCTCACCGGCGGATGGCTACACCTTC
14,TRBJ2-3,NA,TRBV5-1,NA,CASSFGAGSDTQYF,TGCGCCAGCAGCTTCGGAGCGGGTTCAGATACGCAGTATTTT
14,TRBJ2-3,few,TRBV2,NA,CASREQGRTDTQYF,TGTGCCAGCAGGGAACAGGGACGCACAGATACGCAGTATTTT
15,TRBJ2-2,many,TRBV20-1,NA,CSARDWLALTGELFF,TGCAGTGCTAGAGATTGGCTAGCTCTCACCGGGGAGCTGTTTTTT
13,TRBJ2-7,many,TRBV20-1,NA,CSALMPLSYEQYF,TGCAGTGCGCTAATGCCTCTGTCCTACGAGCAGTACTTC
13,TRBJ1-1,many,TRBV7-2,NA,CASSPRRNTEAFF,TGTGCCAGCAGCCCCAGAAGGAACACTGAAGCTTTCTTT
15,TRBJ2-4,many,TRBV4-2,TRBD1,CASSQVGQGGGIQYF,TGTGCCAGCAGCCAAGTGGGACAGGGAGGCGGCATTCAGTACTTC
15,TRBJ2-5,NA,TRBV25-1,NA,CASSVSAGGGETQYF,TGTGCCAGCAGTGTGTCGGCCGGGGGAGGAGAGACCCAGTACTTC
16,TRBJ2-7,NA,TRBV14,NA,CASSQGRIPGHYEQYF,TGTGCCAGCAGCCAAGGCCGGATTCCCGGCCACTACGAGCAGTACTTC
11,TRBJ2-5,few,TRBV20-1,NA,CSARQGETQYF,TGCAGTGCTAGACAGGGGGAGACCCAGTACTTC
16,TRBJ2-3,NA,TRBV2,TRBD2,CASSVGLAEPSDTQYF,TGTGCCAGCAGTGTGGGACTAGCGGAACCATCAGATACGCAGTATTTT
10,TRBJ2-3,few,TRBV6-1,NA,CASSEATTSF,TGTGCCAGCAGTGAAGCCACGACTTCTTTT
10,TRBJ1-1,many,TRBV29-1,NA,CSVMNTEAFF,TGCAGCGTTATGAACACTGAAGCTTTCTTT
15,TRBJ1-2,many,TRBV9,NA,CASSVGSTANYGYTF,TGTGCCAGCAGCGTAGGGTCGACAGCCAACTATGGCTACACCTTC
12,TRBJ1-5,many,TRBV20-1,TRBD1,CSALGQGQPQHF,TGCAGTGCTCTTGGACAGGGCCAGCCCCAGCATTTT
11,TRBJ2-5,many,TRBV7-2,NA,CASGLQETQYF,TGTGCCAGCGGCCTCCAAGAGACCCAGTACTTC
16,TRBJ1-2,many,TRBV3-1,NA,CASSQDSFSLIKGYTF,TGTGCCAGCAGCCAAGATAGTTTTAGCCTCATTAAGGGCTACACCTTC
13,TRBJ1-1,many,TRBV3-1,NA,CASSQVTGRAAFF,TGTGCCAGCAGCCAAGTTACAGGGAGGGCAGCTTTCTTT
14,TRBJ2-1,NA,TRBV5-1,TRBD2,CTSSSQTSANEQFF,TGCACCAGCAGCTCACAGACTAGCGCCAATGAGCAGTTCTTC
13,TRBJ1-2,many,TRBV29-1,NA,CSLEAIVGGGYTF,TGCAGCCTAGAGGCAATCGTGGGAGGTGGCTACACCTTC
16,TRBJ2-2,many,TRBV2,TRBD1,CASSERGGVGTGELFF,TGTGCCAGCAGTGAAAGAGGGGGCGTGGGCACCGGGGAGCTGTTTTTT
13,TRBJ2-7,many,TRBV20-1,NA,CSARQGLPYEQYF,TGCAGTGCTAGACAGGGTCTCCCCTACGAGCAGTACTTC
15,TRBJ2-1,many,TRBV7-2,TRBD2,CASSSRGGVFDEQFF,TGTGCCAGCAGCTCTCGGGGGGGCGTTTTCGATGAGCAGTTCTTC
16,TRBJ2-7,many,TRBV3-1,TRBD2,CASSLKLAGLSYEQYF,TGTGCCAGCAGCCTCAAACTAGCGGGGCTTTCCTACGAGCAGTACTTC
15,TRBJ2-5,many,TRBV5-1,TRBD1,CASSLHTGTAETQYF,TGCGCCAGCAGCTTGCACACCGGGACAGCTGAGACCCAGTACTTC